Following are 8 T cell receptor beta chains from one sample sequenced in a study of shared clonotypes between healthy human individuals. Sequenced by immunoSEQ multiplex PCR; TCRdb stores in-frame clones only, minus some. The data show fewer than 600,000 clones, approximately 71% seen once. The sample comprised PBMCs. The origin of the receptors is a woman aged 40 to 49 in good health. Some clones in this sample may be carry-over from other donors' samples.

This clone was detected a few times. The CDR3, as DNA: TGTGCCTGGAGTGCTAGGACTTTACAAGAGACCCAGTACTTC. Protein: CAWSARTLQETQYF. This chain links TRBV30 with TRBJ2-5, with D perhaps matching TRBD2 (5 bases). This CDR3 is built from 14 residues. Trimming stripped 1 base from V and 2 bases from J, with 11 bases between. Per the germline V gene, CDR1 is GTSNPN and CDR2 is SVGIG (reference sequence). The variable domain in full, with the rest retrieved from reference TRBV30 and TRBJ2-5, is SQTIHQWPATLVQPVGSPLSLECTVEGTSNPNLYWYRQAAGRGLQLLFYSVGIGQISSEVPQNLSASRPQDRQFILSSKKLLLSDSGFYLCAWSARTLQETQYFGPGTRLLVL.

This chain joins TRBV29-1 and TRBJ2-5; TRBD2 matches 12 bases. The CDR3 consists of 15 residues. Germline trimming cut 2 bases from V and 5 bases from J; bases unmatched to any gene: 6. Germline V gene lookup returns CDR1 SQVTM and CDR2 ANQGSEA. The CDR3, as DNA: TGCAGCGTTGAAAAACTAGCGGGAGGTGTTGAGACCCAGTACTTC. Translating gives CSVEKLAGGVETQYF.

The CDR3 nucleotides are TGTGCCAGCAGCCAACAACGACTAGACGCAGATACGCAGTATTTT. Translation: CASSQQRLDADTQYF. This chain connects TRBV4-2 to TRBJ2-3; TRBD2 might be the D (6 bases). Germline V gene lookup returns CDR1 LGHNA and CDR2 YNFKEQ. The CDR3 contains 15 residues. V lost 2 bases to trimming and J lost 4 bases, with 13 bases between them.

V usage is TRBV18 and J usage is TRBJ2-7; possibly TRBD1 for D (5 bases). CDR1 is KGHSH and CDR2 is LQKENI in the germline V gene. There are 22 residues in the CDR3. Trimming took 2 bases from V and 2 from J, leaving 34 bases between them. The CDR3 coding sequence is TGTGCCAGCTCACCAATGGTTCAGGGAATGCAAACTCCCCCTTGGAAACCCTACGAGCAGTACTTC. Translated: CASSPMVQGMQTPPWKPYEQYF.

The chain has TRBV7-9 and TRBJ2-3; 11 positions match TRBD2. There are 15 residues in the CDR3. CDR1 and CDR2 from the germline V gene are SEHNR and FQNEAQ (reference sequence). Germline trimming cut 1 base from V and 6 bases from J; bases unmatched to any gene: 3. CDR3 sequence reads: CASSLVTSGADTQYF. The CDR3 DNA reads TGTGCCAGCAGCTTAGTGACTAGCGGGGCGGATACGCAGTATTTT. Combining the CDR3 with reference TRBV7-9 and TRBJ2-3 gives the whole variable domain DTGVSQNPRHKITKRGQNVTFRCDPISEHNRLYWYRQTLGQGPEFLTYFQNEAQLEKSRLLSDRFSAERPKGSFSTLEIQRTEQGDSAMYLCASSLVTSGADTQYFGPGTRLTVL.

The chain joins TRBV9 to TRBJ1-4; 8 bases line up with TRBD1. V lost 0 bases to trimming and J lost 8 bases; unmatched junction nucleotides: 18. Per germline, CDR1 SGDLS and CDR2 YYNGEE. This CDR3 spans 19 amino acids. The CDR3 nucleotides read TGTGCCAGCAGCGTAGGGATCAGGGGGCTTCTCGAGGGTCACGAAAAACTGTTTTTT. This translates into CASSVGIRGLLEGHEKLFF. The variable domain in full, completed from reference TRBV9 and TRBJ1-4, reads DSGVTQTPKHLITATGQRVTLRCSPRSGDLSVYWYQQSLDQGLQFLIQYYNGEERAKGNILERFSAQQFPDLHSELNLSSLELGDSALYFCASSVGIRGLLEGHEKLFFGSGTQLSVL.

V and J are TRBV11-2 and TRBJ2-1; D remains unclear. Between the trimmed V and J ends, which lost 6 bases and 0 bases, there was a span of 15 bases. CDR1 is SGHAT and CDR2 is FQNNGV in the germline V gene. The CDR3 is made up of 16 amino acids. Here the CDR3 reads CASSAWAVASYNEQFF. The CDR3 DNA sequence: TGTGCCAGCAGTGCCTGGGCGGTGGCCTCCTACAATGAGCAGTTCTTC.

This chain links TRBV28 with TRBJ1-2, with a weak D call TRBD1 (6 bases). This CDR3 spans 13 amino acids. The ends were cut back, 5 bases at V and 5 bases at J, with 12 bases in the middle. Germline CDR1 reads MDHEN; CDR2 reads SYDVKM. This chain's CDR3 is CASSTGHPYGYTF. As DNA, the CDR3 is TGTGCCAGCAGTACGGGACACCCGTATGGCTACACCTTC.